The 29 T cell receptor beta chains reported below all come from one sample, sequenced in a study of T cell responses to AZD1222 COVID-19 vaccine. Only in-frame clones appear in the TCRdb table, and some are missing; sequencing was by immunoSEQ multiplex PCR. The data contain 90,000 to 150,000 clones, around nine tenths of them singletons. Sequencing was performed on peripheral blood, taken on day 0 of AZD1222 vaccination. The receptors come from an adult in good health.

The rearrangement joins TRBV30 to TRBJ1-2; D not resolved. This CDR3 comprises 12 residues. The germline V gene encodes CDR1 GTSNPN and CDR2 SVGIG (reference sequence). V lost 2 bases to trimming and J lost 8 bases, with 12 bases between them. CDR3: CAWSPLGSGYTF. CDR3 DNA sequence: TGTGCCTGGAGTCCCCTGGGCAGCGGCTACACCTTC.

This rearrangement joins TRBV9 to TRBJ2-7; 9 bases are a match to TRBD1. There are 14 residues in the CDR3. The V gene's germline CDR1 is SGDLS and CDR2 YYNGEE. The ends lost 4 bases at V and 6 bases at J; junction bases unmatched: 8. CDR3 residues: CASSSTGGLGEQYF. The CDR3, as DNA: TGTGCCAGCAGCTCCACAGGGGGCCTGGGCGAGCAGTACTTC. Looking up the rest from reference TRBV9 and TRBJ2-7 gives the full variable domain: DSGVTQTPKHLITATGQRVTLRCSPRSGDLSVYWYQQSLDQGLQFLIQYYNGEERAKGNILERFSAQQFPDLHSELNLSSLELGDSALYFCASSSTGGLGEQYFGPGTRLTVT.

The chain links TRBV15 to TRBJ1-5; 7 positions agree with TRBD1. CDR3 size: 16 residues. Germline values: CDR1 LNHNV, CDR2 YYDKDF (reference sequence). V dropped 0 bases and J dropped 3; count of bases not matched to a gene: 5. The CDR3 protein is CATSRDSGQANQPQHF. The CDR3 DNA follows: TGTGCCACCAGCAGAGATAGCGGACAGGCCAATCAGCCCCAGCATTTT.

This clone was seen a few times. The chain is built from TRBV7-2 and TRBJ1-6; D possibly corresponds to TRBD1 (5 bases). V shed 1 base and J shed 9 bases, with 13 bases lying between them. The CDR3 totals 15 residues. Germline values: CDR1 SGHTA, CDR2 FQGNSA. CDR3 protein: CASSLEGRGISPLHF. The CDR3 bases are TGTGCCAGCAGCTTAGAGGGTAGGGGAATTTCACCCCTCCACTTT.

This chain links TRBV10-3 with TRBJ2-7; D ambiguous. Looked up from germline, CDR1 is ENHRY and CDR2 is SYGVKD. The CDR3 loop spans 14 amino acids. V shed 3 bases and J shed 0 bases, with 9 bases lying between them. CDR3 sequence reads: CAISDTRSSYEQYF. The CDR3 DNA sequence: TGTGCCATCAGTGATACCCGGAGCTCCTACGAGCAGTACTTC.

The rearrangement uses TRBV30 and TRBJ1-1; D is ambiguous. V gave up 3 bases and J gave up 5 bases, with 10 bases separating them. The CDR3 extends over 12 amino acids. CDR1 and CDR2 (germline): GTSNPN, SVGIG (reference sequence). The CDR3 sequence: CAWSPGSTEAFF. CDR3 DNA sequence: TGTGCCTGGAGCCCAGGATCAACTGAAGCTTTCTTT.

The CDR3 reads CASSPGLAGGPFYEQYF. The CDR3 bases are TGCGCCAGCAGCCCGGGACTAGCGGGGGGTCCTTTCTACGAGCAGTACTTC. This chain joins TRBV4-1 and TRBJ2-7, with TRBD2 identical over 15 bases. Germline-derived CDR1 and CDR2 are MGHRA and YSYEKL. This CDR3 contains 17 residues. Losses at the gene ends were 4 bases for V and 3 bases for J; bases not matched to a gene: 7.

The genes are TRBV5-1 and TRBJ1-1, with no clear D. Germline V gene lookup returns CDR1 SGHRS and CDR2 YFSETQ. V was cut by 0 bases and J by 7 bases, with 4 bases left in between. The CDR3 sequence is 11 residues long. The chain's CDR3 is CASSLDGEAFF. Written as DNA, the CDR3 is TGCGCCAGCAGCTTGGACGGTGAAGCTTTCTTT.

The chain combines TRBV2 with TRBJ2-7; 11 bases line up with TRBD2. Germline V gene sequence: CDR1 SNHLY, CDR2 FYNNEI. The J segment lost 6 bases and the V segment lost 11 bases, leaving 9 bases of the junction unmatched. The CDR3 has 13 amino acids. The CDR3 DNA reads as TGTGCCGGGGGCGGGACTAGCGGTGGCGAGCAGTACTTC. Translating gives CAGGGTSGGEQYF.

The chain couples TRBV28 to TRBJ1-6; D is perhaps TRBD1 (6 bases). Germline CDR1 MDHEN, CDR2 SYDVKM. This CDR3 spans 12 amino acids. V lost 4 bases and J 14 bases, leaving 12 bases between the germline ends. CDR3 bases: TGTGCCAGCAGTTGGGCGGAGGGGGCCCTCCACTTT. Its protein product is CASSWAEGALHF. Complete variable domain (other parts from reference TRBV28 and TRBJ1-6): DVKVTQSSRYLVKRTGEKVFLECVQDMDHENMFWYRQDPGLGLRLIYFSYDVKMKEKGDIPEGYSVSREKKERFSLILESASTNQTSMYLCASSWAEGALHFGNGTRLTVT.

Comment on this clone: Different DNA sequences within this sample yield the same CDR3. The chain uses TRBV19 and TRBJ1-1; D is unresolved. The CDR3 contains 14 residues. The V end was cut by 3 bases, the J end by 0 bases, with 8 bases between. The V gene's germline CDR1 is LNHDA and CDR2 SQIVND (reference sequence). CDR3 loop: CASSIAAMNTEAFF. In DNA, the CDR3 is TGTGCCAGTAGTATCGCGGCAATGAACACTGAAGCTTTCTTT. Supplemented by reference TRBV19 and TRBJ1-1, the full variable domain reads DGGITQSPKYLFRKEGQNVTLSCEQNLNHDAMYWYRQDPGQGLRLIYYSQIVNDFQKGDIAEGYSVSREKKESFPLTVTSAQKNPTAFYLCASSIAAMNTEAFFGQGTRLTVV.

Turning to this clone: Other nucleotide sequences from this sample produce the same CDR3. The CDR3: CASSLGGYGYTF. DNA for the CDR3: TGTGCCAGCAGTTTAGGGGGATATGGCTACACCTTC. This chain connects TRBV28 to TRBJ1-2, with TRBD1 as a possible D gene (5 bases). Trimming removed 2 bases at V and 5 bases at J, with 6 bases between. CDR1 and CDR2 from the germline V gene are MDHEN and SYDVKM. The CDR3 covers 12 residues.

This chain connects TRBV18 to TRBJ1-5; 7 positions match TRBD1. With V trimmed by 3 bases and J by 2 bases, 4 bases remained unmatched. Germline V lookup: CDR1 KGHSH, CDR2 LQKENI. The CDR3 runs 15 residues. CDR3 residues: CASSPLGQGNQPQHF. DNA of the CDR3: TGTGCCAGCTCACCCCTCGGACAGGGCAATCAGCCCCAGCATTTT.

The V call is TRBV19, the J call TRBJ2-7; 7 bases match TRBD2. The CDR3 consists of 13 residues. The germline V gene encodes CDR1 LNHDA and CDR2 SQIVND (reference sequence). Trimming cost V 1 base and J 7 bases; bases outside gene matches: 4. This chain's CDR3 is CASSIAGGREQYF. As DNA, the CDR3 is TGTGCCAGTAGTATAGCGGGAGGCCGGGAGCAGTACTTC.

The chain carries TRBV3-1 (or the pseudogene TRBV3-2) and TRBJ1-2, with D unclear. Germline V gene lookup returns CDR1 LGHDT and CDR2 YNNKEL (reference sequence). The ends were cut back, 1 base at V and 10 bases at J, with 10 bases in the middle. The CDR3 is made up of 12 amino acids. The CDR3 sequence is CASSQVSGIYTF. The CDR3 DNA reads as TGTGCCAGCAGCCAAGTCAGCGGGATCTACACCTTC.

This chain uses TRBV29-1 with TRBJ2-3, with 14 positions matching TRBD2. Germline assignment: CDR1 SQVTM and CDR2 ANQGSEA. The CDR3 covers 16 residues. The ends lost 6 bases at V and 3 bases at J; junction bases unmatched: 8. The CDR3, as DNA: TGCAGCGTGGGGGGACTAGCGGGAGAGAGTACAGATACGCAGTATTTT. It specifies CSVGGLAGESTDTQYF.

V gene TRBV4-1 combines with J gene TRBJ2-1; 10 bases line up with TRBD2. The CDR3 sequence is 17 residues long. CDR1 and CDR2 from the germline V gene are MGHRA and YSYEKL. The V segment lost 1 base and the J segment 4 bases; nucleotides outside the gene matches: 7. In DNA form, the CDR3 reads TGCGCCAGCAGCCAAGTCCCAGCGGGGGGGCGTTACAATGAGCAGTTCTTC. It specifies CASSQVPAGGRYNEQFF.

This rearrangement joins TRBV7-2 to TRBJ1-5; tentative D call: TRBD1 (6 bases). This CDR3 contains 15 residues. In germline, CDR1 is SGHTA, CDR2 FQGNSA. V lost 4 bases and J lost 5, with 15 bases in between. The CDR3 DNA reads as TGTGCCAGCAGCTCCACCGGGACACAACATCAGCCCCAGCATTTT. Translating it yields CASSSTGTQHQPQHF.

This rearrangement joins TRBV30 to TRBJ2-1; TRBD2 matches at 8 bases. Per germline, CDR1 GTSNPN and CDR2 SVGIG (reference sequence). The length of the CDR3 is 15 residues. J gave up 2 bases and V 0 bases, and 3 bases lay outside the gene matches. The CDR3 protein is CAWSVGLETYNEQFF. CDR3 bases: TGTGCCTGGAGTGTGGGACTAGAGACCTACAATGAGCAGTTCTTC.

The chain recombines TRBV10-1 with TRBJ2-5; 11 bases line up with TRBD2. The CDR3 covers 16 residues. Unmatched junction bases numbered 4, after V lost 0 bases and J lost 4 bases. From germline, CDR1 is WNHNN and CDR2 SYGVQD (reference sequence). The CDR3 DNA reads TGCGCCAGCAGTGAGTCTAGCGGGAGGGACCGAGAGACCCAGTACTTC. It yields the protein CASSESSGRDRETQYF.

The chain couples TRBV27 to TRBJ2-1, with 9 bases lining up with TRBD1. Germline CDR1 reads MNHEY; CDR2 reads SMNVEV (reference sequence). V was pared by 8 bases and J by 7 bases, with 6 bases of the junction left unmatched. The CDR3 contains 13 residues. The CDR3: CASEGQGVNEQFF. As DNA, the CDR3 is TGTGCCAGCGAGGGACAGGGTGTAAATGAGCAGTTCTTC.

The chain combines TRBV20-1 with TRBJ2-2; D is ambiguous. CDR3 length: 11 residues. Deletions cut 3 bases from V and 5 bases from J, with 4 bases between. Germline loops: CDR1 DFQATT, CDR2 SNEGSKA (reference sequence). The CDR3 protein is CSASGTGELFF. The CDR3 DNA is TGCAGTGCTAGCGGGACCGGGGAGCTGTTTTTT.

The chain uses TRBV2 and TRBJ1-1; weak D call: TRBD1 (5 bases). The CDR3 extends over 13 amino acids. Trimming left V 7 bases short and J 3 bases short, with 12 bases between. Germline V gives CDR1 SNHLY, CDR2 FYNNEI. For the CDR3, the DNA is TGTGCCAGCATTCGTCAGGGCTACACTGAAGCTTTCTTT. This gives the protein CASIRQGYTEAFF.

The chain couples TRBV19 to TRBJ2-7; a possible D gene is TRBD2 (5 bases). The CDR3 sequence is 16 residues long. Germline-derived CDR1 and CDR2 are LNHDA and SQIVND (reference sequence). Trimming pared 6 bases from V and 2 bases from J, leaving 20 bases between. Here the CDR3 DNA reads TGTGCCAGTAGGCCTCGGTTTTCCGGGGTGGCCTACGAGCAGTACTTC. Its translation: CASRPRFSGVAYEQYF.

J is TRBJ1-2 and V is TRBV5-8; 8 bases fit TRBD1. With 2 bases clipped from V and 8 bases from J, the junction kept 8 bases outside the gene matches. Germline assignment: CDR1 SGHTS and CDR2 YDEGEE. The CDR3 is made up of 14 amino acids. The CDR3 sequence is CASSLWPGGDGYTF. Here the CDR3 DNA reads TGTGCCAGCAGCTTATGGCCAGGGGGCGACGGCTACACCTTC. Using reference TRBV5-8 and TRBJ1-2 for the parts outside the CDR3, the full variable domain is EAGVTQSPTHLIKTRGQQATLRCSPISGHTSVYWYQQALGLGLQFLLWYDEGEERNRGNFPPRFSGRQFPNYSSELNVNALELEDSALYLCASSLWPGGDGYTFGSGTRLTVV.

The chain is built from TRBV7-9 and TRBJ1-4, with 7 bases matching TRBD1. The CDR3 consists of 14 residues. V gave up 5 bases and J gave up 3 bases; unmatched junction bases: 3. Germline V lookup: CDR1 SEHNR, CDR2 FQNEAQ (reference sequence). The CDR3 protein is CASSPGQPNEKLFF. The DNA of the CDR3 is TGTGCCAGCAGCCCGGGACAGCCTAATGAAAAACTGTTTTTT.

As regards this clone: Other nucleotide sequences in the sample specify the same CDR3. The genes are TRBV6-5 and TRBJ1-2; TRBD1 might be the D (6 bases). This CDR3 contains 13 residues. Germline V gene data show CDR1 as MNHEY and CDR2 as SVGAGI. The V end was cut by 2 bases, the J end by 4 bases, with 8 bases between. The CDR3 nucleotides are TGTGCCAGCAGTTACGGCAGGGGCTATGGCTACACCTTC. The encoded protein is CASSYGRGYGYTF.

CDR3 in DNA: TGTGCCAGCAGGGGGTTTGGCGGGGGGTTAAACGAGCAGTACTTC. It codes for CASRGFGGGLNEQYF. V gene TRBV28 combines with J gene TRBJ2-7; the match to TRBD2 covers 8 bases. The V segment lost 6 bases and the J segment 5 bases; nucleotides outside the gene matches: 12. Germline V gene sequence: CDR1 MDHEN, CDR2 SYDVKM. CDR3 length: 15 residues.

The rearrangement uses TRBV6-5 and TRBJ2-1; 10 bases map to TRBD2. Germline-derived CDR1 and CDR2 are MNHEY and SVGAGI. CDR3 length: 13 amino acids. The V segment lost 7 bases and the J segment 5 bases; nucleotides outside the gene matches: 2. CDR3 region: CASTGLADNEQFF. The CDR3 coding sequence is TGTGCCAGCACTGGACTAGCGGACAATGAGCAGTTCTTC.